Listed below are T cell receptor beta chains from one sample, sequenced in a study of shared clonotypes between healthy human individuals. Sequencing was performed with immunoSEQ multiplex PCR; in TCRdb, only in-frame clones are kept and a portion is missing. The table records about 710,000 clones, 72% of them present only once. The sample comprised memory CD4+ T cells sorted from blood. The source is a woman in her thirties in good health. The CDR3 runs from the conserved cysteine through the conserved F or W. A D gene is named only where the DNA matches it firmly. Size is stated for part of the rows, as once, few or many counts, or as a class when the clone is expanded.

NA	TRBV19	TRBJ2-6	NA	CASSIIMSSGANVLTF	TGTGCCAGTAGTATTATTATGAGCTCTGGGGCCAACGTCCTGACTTTC
NA	TRBV7-7	TRBJ2-7	few	CASSPDTTYEQYF	TGTGCCAGCAGCCCAGACACCACCTACGAGCAGTACTTC
TRBD1	TRBV6-4	TRBJ2-7	NA	CASSDETGVIRRYEQYF	TGTGCCAGCAGTGACGAGACAGGGGTTATCCGGCGCTACGAGCAGTACTTC
NA	TRBV5-1	TRBJ2-7	NA	CASSLGWTEYEQYF	TGCGCCAGCAGCTTGGGGTGGACTGAGTACGAGCAGTACTTC
TRBD1	TRBV5-1	TRBJ2-1	NA	CASSLGTGGDEQFF	TGCGCCAGCAGCTTGGGGACAGGGGGTGATGAGCAGTTCTTC
NA	TRBV28	TRBJ2-2	NA	CASKGWPSNTGELFF	TGTGCCAGCAAGGGCTGGCCCTCGAACACCGGGGAGCTGTTTTTT
NA	TRBV7-3	TRBJ1-1	NA	CASSFGDLTEAFF	TGTGCCAGCAGCTTCGGGGATCTCACTGAAGCTTTCTTT
TRBD1	TRBV28	TRBJ1-1	NA	CASTVTGGGLDTEAFF	TGTGCCAGCACCGTTACAGGGGGCGGACTGGACACTGAAGCTTTCTTT
NA	TRBV6-4	TRBJ2-1	NA	CASSESAGPYNEQFF	TGTGCCAGCAGTGAATCGGCTGGTCCGTACAATGAGCAGTTCTTC
TRBD1	TRBV5-1	TRBJ2-1	few	CASSGDSSSYNEQFF	TGCGCCAGCAGCGGGGACAGCTCCTCCTACAATGAGCAGTTCTTC
TRBD1	TRBV9	TRBJ2-5	NA	CASSPRQGAETQYF	TGTGCCAGCAGCCCTCGACAGGGGGCAGAGACCCAGTACTTC
TRBD1	TRBV6-5	TRBJ1-3	few	CASRQGDTIYF	TGTGCCAGCAGACAGGGGGACACCATATATTTT
NA	TRBV28	TRBJ1-2	NA	CASSTPGAGVLFGYTF	TGTGCCAGCAGTACTCCCGGCGCGGGAGTCCTTTTTGGCTACACCTTC
NA	TRBV28	TRBJ1-1	NA	CASSQRDFSLHTEAFF	TGTGCCAGCAGCCAAAGGGACTTCTCCCTCCACACTGAAGCTTTCTTT
TRBD1	TRBV11-2	TRBJ2-1	few	CASSPQTGGNEQFF	TGTGCCAGCAGCCCTCAAACAGGGGGCAATGAGCAGTTCTTC
TRBD1	TRBV19	TRBJ1-5	NA	CASTRDRAWVF	TGTGCCAGTACGAGGGACAGGGCCTGGGTATTT
NA	TRBV7-9	TRBJ1-5	few	CASSEGGTVKPQHF	TGTGCCAGCAGCGAGGGGGGGACGGTAAAGCCCCAGCATTTT
TRBD1	TRBV6-6	TRBJ2-1	few	CASSHRQDRENNEQFF	TGTGCCAGCAGTCACCGCCAGGACAGGGAAAACAATGAGCAGTTCTTC
NA	TRBV19	TRBJ2-5	NA	CASSISGNGGETQYF	TGTGCCAGTAGTATATCGGGTAACGGGGGAGAGACCCAGTACTTC
NA	TRBV10-1	TRBJ2-1	few	CASRNNEQFF	TGCGCCAGCAGAAACAATGAGCAGTTCTTC
TRBD2	TRBV7-2	TRBJ2-1	NA	CASSLVVLGTSPYNEQFF	TGTGCCAGCAGCTTAGTCGTCCTAGGGACTAGCCCCTACAATGAGCAGTTCTTC
NA	TRBV28	TRBJ2-7	NA	CASSPGFLSSYEQYF	TGTGCCAGCAGCCCAGGGTTTCTCAGCTCCTACGAGCAGTACTTC
TRBD2	TRBV5-1	TRBJ2-6	once	CASSAGVSSGANVLTF	TGCGCCAGCAGCGCGGGGGTGAGCTCTGGGGCCAACGTCCTGACTTTC
TRBD2	TRBV7-2	TRBJ2-2	NA	CASSVGLAAGTGELFF	TGTGCCAGCAGCGTGGGACTAGCGGCGGGGACCGGGGAGCTGTTTTTT
TRBD1	TRBV5-1	TRBJ1-3	NA	CASRDATGGDTIYF	TGCGCCAGCAGAGACGCGACAGGGGGGGACACCATATATTTT
NA	TRBV7-3	TRBJ2-3	few	CASISSDTQYF	TGTGCCAGCATAAGTTCGGATACGCAGTATTTT
NA	TRBV29-1	TRBJ2-7	few	CSVSGQRYEQYF	TGCAGCGTTTCCGGACAACGGTACGAGCAGTACTTC
TRBD1	TRBV6-6	TRBJ2-5	NA	CASSWDREPKTQYF	TGTGCCAGCAGTTGGGACAGGGAACCGAAGACCCAGTACTTC
NA	TRBV20-1	TRBJ1-5	NA	CSARGQQPQHF	TGCAGTGCTAGAGGACAGCAGCCCCAGCATTTT
NA	TRBV2	TRBJ2-7	few	CASRSDYEQYF	TGTGCCAGCAGGAGCGACTACGAGCAGTACTTC
NA	TRBV21-1	TRBJ1-1	NA	CASSKDGRTQNTEAFF	TGTGCCAGCAGCAAAGATGGGCGGACCCAGAACACTGAAGCTTTCTTT
TRBD2	TRBV29-1	TRBJ2-1	few	CSVKLAGRSYNEQFF	TGCAGCGTCAAGCTAGCGGGGCGCTCCTACAATGAGCAGTTCTTC
NA	TRBV5-1	TRBJ1-5	once	CASSPGDDNSNQPQHF	TGCGCCAGCAGCCCCGGGGACGATAATAGCAATCAGCCCCAGCATTTT
TRBD2	TRBV11-3	TRBJ2-1	NA	CASSPGTSVNNEQFF	TGTGCCAGCAGCCCCGGGACTAGCGTTAACAATGAGCAGTTCTTC
TRBD2	TRBV11-2	TRBJ2-1	NA	CASSLVVLGGRDNEQFF	TGTGCCAGCAGCTTAGTTGTACTCGGCGGGAGGGACAATGAGCAGTTCTTC
NA	TRBV11-2	TRBJ2-6	once	CASSLGPNSGANVLTF	TGTGCCAGCAGCTTAGGACCTAACTCTGGGGCCAACGTCCTGACTTTC